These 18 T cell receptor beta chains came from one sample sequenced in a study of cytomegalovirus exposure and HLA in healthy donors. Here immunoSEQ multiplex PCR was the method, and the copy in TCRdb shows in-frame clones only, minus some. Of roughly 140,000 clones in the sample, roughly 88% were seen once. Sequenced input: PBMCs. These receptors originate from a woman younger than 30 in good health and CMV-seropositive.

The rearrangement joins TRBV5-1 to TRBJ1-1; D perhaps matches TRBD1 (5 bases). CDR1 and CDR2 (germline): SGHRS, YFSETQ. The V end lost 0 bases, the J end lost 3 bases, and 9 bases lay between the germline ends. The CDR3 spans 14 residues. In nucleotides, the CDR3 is TGCGCCAGCAGCTTGGAGGCAGGGCACACTGAAGCTTTCTTT. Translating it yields CASSLEAGHTEAFF.

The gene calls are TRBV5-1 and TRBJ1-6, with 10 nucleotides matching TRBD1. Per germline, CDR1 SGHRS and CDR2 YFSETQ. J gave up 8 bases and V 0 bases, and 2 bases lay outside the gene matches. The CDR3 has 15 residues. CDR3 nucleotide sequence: TGCGCCAGCAGCTTGGGGGGGACAGGGGATTCACCCCTCCACTTT. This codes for CASSLGGTGDSPLHF.

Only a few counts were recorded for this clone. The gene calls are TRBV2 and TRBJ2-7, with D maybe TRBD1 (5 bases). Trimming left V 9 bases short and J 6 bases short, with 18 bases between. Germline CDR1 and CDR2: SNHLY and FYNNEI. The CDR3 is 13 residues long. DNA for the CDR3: TGTGCCAGAGCCCTAGGGGTGGCGGTCGAGCAGTACTTC. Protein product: CARALGVAVEQYF.

This CDR3 is CASSSDQGRPGAFF. CDR3 DNA sequence: TGTGCCAGCAGTTCCGATCAGGGTCGCCCGGGAGCTTTCTTT. The chain joins TRBV27 to TRBJ1-1, with D possibly matching TRBD1 (5 bases). Germline V gives CDR1 MNHEY, CDR2 SMNVEV (reference sequence). There are 14 residues in the CDR3. The ends were cut back, 4 bases at V and 10 bases at J, with 19 bases in the middle.

Written as DNA, the CDR3 is TGTGCTAGTTCACCACAGGGATCCTACAATGAGCAGTTCTTC. It yields the protein CASSPQGSYNEQFF. The rearrangement links TRBV12-5 to TRBJ2-1; a possible D gene is TRBD1 (6 bases). V was pared by 8 bases and J by 1 base, with 12 bases between. CDR3 length: 14 amino acids. Per germline, CDR1 LGHNT and CDR2 FRNRAP.

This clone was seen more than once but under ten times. Here the CDR3 DNA reads TGTGCCAGCAGTCCGGGGAGCGCCCAGCCCCAGCATTTT. Its translation is CASSPGSAQPQHF. The V call is TRBV6-6, the J call TRBJ1-5; D ambiguous. This CDR3 region has 13 residues. Trimming cost V 5 bases and J 7 bases, with 12 bases left between them. Germline CDR1 is MNHNY and CDR2 is SVGAGI (reference sequence).

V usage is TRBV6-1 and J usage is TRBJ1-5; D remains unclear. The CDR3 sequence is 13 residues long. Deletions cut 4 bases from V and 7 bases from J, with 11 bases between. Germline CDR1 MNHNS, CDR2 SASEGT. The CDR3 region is CASSAGGVQPQHF. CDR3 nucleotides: TGTGCCAGCAGTGCGGGCGGGGTCCAGCCCCAGCATTTT.

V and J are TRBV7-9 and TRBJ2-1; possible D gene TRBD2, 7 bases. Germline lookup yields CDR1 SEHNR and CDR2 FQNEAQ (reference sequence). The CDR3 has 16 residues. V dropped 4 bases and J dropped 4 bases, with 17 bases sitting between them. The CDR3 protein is CASSSRSAGQYNEQFF. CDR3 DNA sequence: TGTGCCAGCAGCTCCAGGTCAGCGGGACAATACAATGAGCAGTTCTTC.

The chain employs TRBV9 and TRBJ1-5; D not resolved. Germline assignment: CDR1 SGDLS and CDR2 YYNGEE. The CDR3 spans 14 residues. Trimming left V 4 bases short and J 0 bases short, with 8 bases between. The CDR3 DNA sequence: TGTGCCAGCAGCACTCGTAGTAGCAATCAGCCCCAGCATTTT. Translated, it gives CASSTRSSNQPQHF.

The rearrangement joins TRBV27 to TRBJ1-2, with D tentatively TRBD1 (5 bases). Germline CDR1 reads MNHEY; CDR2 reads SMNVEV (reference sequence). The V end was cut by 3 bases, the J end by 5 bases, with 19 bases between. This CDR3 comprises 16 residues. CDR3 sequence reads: CASSFLWRDGGYGYTF. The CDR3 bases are TGTGCCAGCAGTTTCTTATGGAGAGACGGGGGTTATGGCTACACCTTC.

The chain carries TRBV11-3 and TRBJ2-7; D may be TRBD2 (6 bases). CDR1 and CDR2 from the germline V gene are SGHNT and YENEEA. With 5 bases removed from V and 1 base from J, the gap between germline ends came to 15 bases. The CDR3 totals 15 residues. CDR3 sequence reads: CASSHSGTGSYEQYF. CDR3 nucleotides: TGTGCCAGCAGCCATTCCGGGACTGGATCCTACGAGCAGTACTTC.

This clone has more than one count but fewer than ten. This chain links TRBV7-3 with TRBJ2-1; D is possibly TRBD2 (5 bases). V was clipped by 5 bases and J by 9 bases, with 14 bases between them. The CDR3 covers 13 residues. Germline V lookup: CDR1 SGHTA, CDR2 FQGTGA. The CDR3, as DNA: TGTGCCAGCAGCCCTAACCCTGCGGGTGAGCAGTTCTTC. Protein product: CASSPNPAGEQFF.

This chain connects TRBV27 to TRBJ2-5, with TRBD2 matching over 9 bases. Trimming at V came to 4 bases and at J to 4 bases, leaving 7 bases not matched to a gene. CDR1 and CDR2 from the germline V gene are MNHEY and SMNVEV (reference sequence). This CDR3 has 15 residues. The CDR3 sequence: CASSSLGLAGETQYF. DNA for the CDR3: TGTGCCAGCAGTTCCTTGGGACTAGCCGGAGAGACCCAGTACTTC.

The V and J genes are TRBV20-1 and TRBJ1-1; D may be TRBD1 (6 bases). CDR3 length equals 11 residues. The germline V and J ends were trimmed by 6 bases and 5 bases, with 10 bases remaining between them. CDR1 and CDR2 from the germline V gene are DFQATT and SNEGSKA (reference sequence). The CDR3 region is CSATGRTEAFF. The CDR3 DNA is TGCAGTGCCACAGGGCGGACTGAAGCTTTCTTT.

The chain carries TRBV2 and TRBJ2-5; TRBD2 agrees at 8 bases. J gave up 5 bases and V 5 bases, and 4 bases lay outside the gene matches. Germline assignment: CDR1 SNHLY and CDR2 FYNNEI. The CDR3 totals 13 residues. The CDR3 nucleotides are TGTGCCAGCAGTCGAGCGGGAGCGGAGACCCAGTACTTC. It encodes CASSRAGAETQYF.

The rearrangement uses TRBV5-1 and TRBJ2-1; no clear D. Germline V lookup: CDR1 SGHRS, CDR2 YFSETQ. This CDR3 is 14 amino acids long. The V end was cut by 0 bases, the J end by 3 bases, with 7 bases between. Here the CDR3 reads CASSLEQNYNEQFF. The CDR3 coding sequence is TGCGCCAGCAGCTTGGAACAGAACTACAATGAGCAGTTCTTC. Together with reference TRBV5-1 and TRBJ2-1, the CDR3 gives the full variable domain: KAGVTQTPRYLIKTRGQQVTLSCSPISGHRSVSWYQQTPGQGLQFLFEYFSETQRNKGNFPGRFSGRQFSNSRSEMNVSTLELGDSALYLCASSLEQNYNEQFFGPGTRLTVL.

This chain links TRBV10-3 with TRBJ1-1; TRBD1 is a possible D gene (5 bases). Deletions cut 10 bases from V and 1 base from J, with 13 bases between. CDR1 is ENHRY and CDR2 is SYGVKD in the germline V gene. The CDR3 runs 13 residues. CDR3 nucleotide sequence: TGTGCCACAACCGGGACTTCGAACACTGAAGCTTTCTTT. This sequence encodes CATTGTSNTEAFF.

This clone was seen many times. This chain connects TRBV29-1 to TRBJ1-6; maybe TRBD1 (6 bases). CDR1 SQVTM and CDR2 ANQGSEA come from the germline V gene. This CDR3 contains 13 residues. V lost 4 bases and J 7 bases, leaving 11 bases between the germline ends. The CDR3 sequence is CSVGPGANSPLHF. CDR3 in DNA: TGCAGCGTTGGCCCAGGGGCCAATTCACCCCTCCACTTT.